Listed here is a single T cell receptor beta chain. The CDR3 is 14 residues long. With 7 bases removed from V and 0 bases from J, the gap between germline ends came to 12 bases. CDR1 is SNHLY and CDR2 is FYNNEI in the germline V gene. The entry originates in a study of blood T cell repertoires in COVID-19. Overall study context: Material from acute and convalescent COVID-19 was sourced from the United States, Italy and Spain. PBMCs, B-cell-depleted T cells, or T cells provided the cDNA or gDNA that made up the material.

In the study's own analysis: Reference gene primers were amplified, and this amplification served to estimate nucleated cell counts. Here immunoSEQ multiplex PCR was the method, and the copy in TCRdb shows in-frame clones only, minus some. Clonal size and the V and J genes are those of that table, whereas D and trimming came from the DNA. The profile shows roughly 27,000 clones, roughly nine tenths of them singletons. The gene calls are TRBV2 and TRBJ1-1; no reliable D call. The sample comprised peripheral blood. The clonotype originates from a human donor with active COVID-19. The donor label of this sample is uncertain. CDR3 sequence (DNA): TGTGCCAGCAAGGTGCGGGTTCTGAACACTGAAGCTTTCTTT. Amino acids: CASKVRVLNTEAFF.